Below, 10 T cell receptor beta chains from the same sample are listed, as sequenced in a study of post-analysis software for immune sequencing data. cDNA libraries for TCR beta contained unique molecular identifiers. One entry per CDR3 protein results from TCRdb running MiXCR on the PCR reads. There are some 190,000 distinct CDR3 sequences in the sample; approximately 29% occur only once, and roughly 3.4% lies in the top ten. Their target antigens are unknown. General observations from the study: Roughly 5 TRBV segments (TRBV5-6, TRBV5-1 and TRBV20-1 among them) occurred more frequently in patients than in controls.

The sequenced sample consisted of blood. The receptors derive from a girl aged 2-17 years with multiple sclerosis.

Turning to this clonotype: This may arise from a read error, as a much more abundant clone is one base away. The chain carries TRBV12-3 or TRBV12-4 and TRBJ1-2; D gene unclear. This CDR3 contains 12 residues. CDR3 bases: TGTACCAGCAGCTACGGAACTATGGGCTACACCTTC. Protein product: CTSSYGTMGYTF.

About this clonotype: A junction boundary mismatches the germline segment, possibly from a read error. The gene calls are TRBV20-1 and TRBJ2-3; tentative D call: TRBD2 (6 bases). The germline V gene has CDR1 DFQATT and CDR2 SNEGSKA (reference sequence). This CDR3 is 14 amino acids long. The CDR3 protein is CSARTTQGADMQYF. Here the CDR3 DNA reads TGCAGTGCTCGGACTACTCAAGGGGCAGATATGCAGTATTTT.

In its sample, this clonotype was seen a few times. The chain couples TRBV30 to TRBJ1-6; D is uncertain. The germline CDR1 and CDR2 sequences are GTSNPN and SVGIG (reference sequence). The ends were cut back, 6 bases at V and 8 bases at J, with 14 bases in the middle. This CDR3 is 13 amino acids long. This CDR3 is CACTTPLDSPLHF. The DNA of the CDR3 is TGTGCCTGTACGACCCCCTTGGATTCACCCCTCCACTTT.

Only a few counts were recorded for this clonotype. The rearrangement links TRBV12-3 or TRBV12-4 to TRBJ1-1, with a tentative D call TRBD1 (6 bases). The CDR3 totals 12 residues. Trimming shortened V by 6 bases and J by 5 bases, and 10 bases separated the two germline ends. CDR3 coding DNA: TGTGCCAGCAGACAGGGTAAGACTGAAGCTTTCTTT. Protein sequence: CASRQGKTEAFF.

This clonotype has at least ten counts. The J gene is TRBJ2-1, the V gene TRBV27; 14 bases map to TRBD2. From germline, CDR1 is MNHEY and CDR2 SMNVEV (reference sequence). V lost 5 bases, J lost 6 bases, and 6 bases stayed unmatched. This CDR3 has 16 residues. CDR3 DNA: TGTGCCAGCAGTGTTTCCGGGACTAGCGGGAGCAATGAGCAGTTCTTC. Its protein product is CASSVSGTSGSNEQFF.

On this clonotype itself: A much bigger clone sits one base away, suggesting this may be a read error. This chain joins TRBV4-2 and TRBJ2-5; 10 bases fit TRBD2. The CDR3 extends over 17 amino acids. CDR1 is LGHNA, CDR2 YNFKEQ, per germline. Unmatched junction bases numbered 15, after V lost 0 bases and J lost 11 bases. Here the CDR3 DNA reads TGTGCCAGCAGCCAAGATAGGGCTAGCGGGGGTAGGAGTGAGCAGTACTTC. It specifies CASSQDRASGGRSEQYF.

There are many counts of this clonotype. The chain links TRBV9 to TRBJ2-7; D unclear. The CDR3 consists of 13 residues. The germline V and J ends were trimmed by 0 bases and 3 bases, with 7 bases remaining between them. Germline-derived CDR1 and CDR2 are SGDLS and YYNGEE. CDR3 sequence (DNA): TGTGCCAGCAGCGTAGCGGATGGCTACGAGCAGTACTTC. Translating gives CASSVADGYEQYF. Based on the CDR3 plus reference TRBV9 and TRBJ2-7, the full variable domain is DSGVTQTPKHLITATGQRVTLRCSPRSGDLSVYWYQQSLDQGLQFLIQYYNGEERAKGNILERFSAQQFPDLHSELNLSSLELGDSALYFCASSVADGYEQYFGPGTRLTVT.

This clonotype was seen ten or more times. The chain links TRBV5-1 to TRBJ2-1; perhaps TRBD2 as D (5 bases). Germline CDR1 SGHRS, CDR2 YFSETQ. Trimming cost V 1 base and J 5 bases, with 16 bases left between them. The CDR3 is 16 residues long. CDR3 residues: CASSLRDVRINNEQFF. CDR3 in DNA: TGCGCCAGCAGCTTGCGGGATGTCCGGATTAACAATGAGCAGTTCTTC.

The chain has TRBV30 and TRBJ2-5; D gene ambiguous. The CDR3 is 14 residues long. V gave up 1 base and J gave up 5 bases, with 14 bases separating them. The germline gives CDR1 GTSNPN, CDR2 SVGIG (reference sequence). CDR3 in amino acids: CAWSEGQSWETQYF. CDR3 DNA sequence: TGTGCCTGGAGTGAAGGCCAATCTTGGGAGACCCAGTACTTC.

In this sample, this clonotype turned up a few times. Relative to the germline gene, one junction end is altered; a read error may explain this. The chain links TRBV7-9 to TRBJ2-4; D might be TRBD2 (5 bases). This CDR3 region has 15 residues. The V gene's germline CDR1 is SEHNR and CDR2 FQNEAQ (reference sequence). CDR3 nucleotide sequence: TGTGCCAGCAGCGCTGAGGGAGAAGCCAAAAACACTCAGTACTTC. It specifies CASSAEGEAKNTQYF.